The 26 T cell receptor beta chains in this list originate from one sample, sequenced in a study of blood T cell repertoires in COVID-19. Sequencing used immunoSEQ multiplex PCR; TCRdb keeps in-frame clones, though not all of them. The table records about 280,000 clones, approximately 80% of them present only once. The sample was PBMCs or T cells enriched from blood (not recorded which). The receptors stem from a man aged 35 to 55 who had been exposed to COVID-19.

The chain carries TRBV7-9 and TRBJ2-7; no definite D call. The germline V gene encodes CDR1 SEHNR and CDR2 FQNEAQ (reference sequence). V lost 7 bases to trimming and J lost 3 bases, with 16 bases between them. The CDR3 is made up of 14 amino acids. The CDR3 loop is CASTLGLDRYEQYF. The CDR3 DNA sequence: TGTGCCAGCACCTTGGGTCTAGACCGCTACGAGCAGTACTTC.

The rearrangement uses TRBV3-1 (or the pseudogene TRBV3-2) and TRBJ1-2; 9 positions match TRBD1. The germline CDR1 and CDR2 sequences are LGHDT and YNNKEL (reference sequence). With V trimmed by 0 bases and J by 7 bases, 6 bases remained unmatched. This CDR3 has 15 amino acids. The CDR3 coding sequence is TGTGCCAGCAGCCAAGATGGACAGGGGAGTGGTGGCTACACCTTC. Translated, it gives CASSQDGQGSGGYTF.

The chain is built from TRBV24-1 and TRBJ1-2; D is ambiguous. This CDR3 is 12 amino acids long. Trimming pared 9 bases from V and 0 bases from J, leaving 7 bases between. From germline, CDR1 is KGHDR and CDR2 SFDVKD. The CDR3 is CATSQTNYGYTF. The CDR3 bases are TGTGCCACCTCACAGACTAACTATGGCTACACCTTC.

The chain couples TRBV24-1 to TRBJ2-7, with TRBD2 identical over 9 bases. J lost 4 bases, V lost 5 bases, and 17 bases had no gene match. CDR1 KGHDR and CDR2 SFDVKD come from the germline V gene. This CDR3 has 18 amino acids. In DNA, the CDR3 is TGTGCCACCAGTGGGGGCCCGGGAGGCGGGAGGGCCGCGTACGAGCAGTACTTC. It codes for CATSGGPGGGRAAYEQYF.

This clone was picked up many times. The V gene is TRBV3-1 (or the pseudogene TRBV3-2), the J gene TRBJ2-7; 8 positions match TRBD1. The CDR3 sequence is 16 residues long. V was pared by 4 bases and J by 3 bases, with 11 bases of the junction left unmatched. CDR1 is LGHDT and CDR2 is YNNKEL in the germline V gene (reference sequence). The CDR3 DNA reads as TGTGCCAGCAGCCTTGGAGGGGGACAGGTAATCTACGAGCAGTACTTC. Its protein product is CASSLGGGQVIYEQYF.

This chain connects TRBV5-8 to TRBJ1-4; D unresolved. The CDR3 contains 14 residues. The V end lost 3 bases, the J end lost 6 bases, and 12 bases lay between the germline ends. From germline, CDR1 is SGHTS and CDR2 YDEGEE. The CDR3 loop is CASSYQLAHEKLFF. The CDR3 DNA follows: TGTGCCAGCAGCTATCAATTAGCTCATGAAAAACTGTTTTTT.

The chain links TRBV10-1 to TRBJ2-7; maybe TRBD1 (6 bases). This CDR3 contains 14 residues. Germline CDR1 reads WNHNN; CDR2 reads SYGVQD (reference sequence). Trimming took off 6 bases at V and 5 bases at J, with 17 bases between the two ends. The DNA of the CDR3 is TGCGCCAGCAGCTCGGGACACTCATCCGACGAGCAGTACTTC. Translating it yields CASSSGHSSDEQYF.

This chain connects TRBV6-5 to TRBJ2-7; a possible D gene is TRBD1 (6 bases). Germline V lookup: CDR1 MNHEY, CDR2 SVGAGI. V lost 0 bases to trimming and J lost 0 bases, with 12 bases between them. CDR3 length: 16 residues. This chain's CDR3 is CASSYSRDRSSYEQYF. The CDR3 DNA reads TGTGCCAGCAGTTACTCTCGAGACAGGAGCTCCTACGAGCAGTACTTC.

The CDR3 here is CASSSDRGAKTQYF. The CDR3 DNA reads TGTGCCAGCAGTTCGGACAGGGGAGCGAAGACCCAGTACTTC. The genes are TRBV11-2 and TRBJ2-5; 9 bases agree with TRBD1. CDR1 SGHAT and CDR2 FQNNGV come from the germline V gene. The CDR3 is 14 residues long. Trimming took 6 bases from V and 6 from J; bases not matched to a gene: 8.

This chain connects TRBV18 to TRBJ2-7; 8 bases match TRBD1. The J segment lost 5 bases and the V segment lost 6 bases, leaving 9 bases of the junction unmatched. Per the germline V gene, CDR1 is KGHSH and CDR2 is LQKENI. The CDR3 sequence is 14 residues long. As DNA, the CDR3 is TGTGCCAGCTCTGAAGGACAGGGTGTGAACGAGCAGTACTTC. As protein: CASSEGQGVNEQYF.

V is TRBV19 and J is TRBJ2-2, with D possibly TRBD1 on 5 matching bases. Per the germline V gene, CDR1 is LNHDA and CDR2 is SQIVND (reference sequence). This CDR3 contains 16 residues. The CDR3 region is CATVDYAERTTGELFF. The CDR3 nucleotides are TGTGCGACAGTTGATTATGCGGAACGGACCACCGGGGAGCTGTTTTTT.

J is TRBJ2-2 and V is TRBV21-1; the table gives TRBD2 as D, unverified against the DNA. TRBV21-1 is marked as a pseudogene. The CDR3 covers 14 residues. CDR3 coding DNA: TGTGCCAGCAGCGGGACTCGGGGTGCCGGGGAGCTGTTTTTT. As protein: CASSGTRGAGELFF.

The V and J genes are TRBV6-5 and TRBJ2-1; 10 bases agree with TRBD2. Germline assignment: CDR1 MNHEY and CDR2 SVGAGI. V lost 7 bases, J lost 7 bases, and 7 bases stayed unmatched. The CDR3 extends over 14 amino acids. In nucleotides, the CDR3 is TGTGCCAGCAATCCTAGCGGGGGTTATAATGAGCAGTTCTTC. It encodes CASNPSGGYNEQFF.

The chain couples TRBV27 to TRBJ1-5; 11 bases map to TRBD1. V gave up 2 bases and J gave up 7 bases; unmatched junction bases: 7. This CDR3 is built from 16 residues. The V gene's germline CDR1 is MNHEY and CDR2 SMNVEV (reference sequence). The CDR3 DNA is TGTGCCAGCAGTTTAGGGACAGGGGGGGTACGCCAGCCCCAGCATTTT. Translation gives CASSLGTGGVRQPQHF.

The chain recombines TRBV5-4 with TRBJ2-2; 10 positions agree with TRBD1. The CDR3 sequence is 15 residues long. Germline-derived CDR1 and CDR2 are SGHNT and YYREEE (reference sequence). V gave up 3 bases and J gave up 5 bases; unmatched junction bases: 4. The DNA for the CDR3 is TGTGCCAGCAGCTCGGGACAGGGGTTGACCGGGGAGCTGTTTTTT. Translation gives CASSSGQGLTGELFF.

For the CDR3, the DNA is TGTGCCAGCAGTGTGACTAGCGGGAGAGGGAATGAGCAGTTCTTC. It is translated as CASSVTSGRGNEQFF. This rearrangement joins TRBV3-1 (or the pseudogene TRBV3-2) to TRBJ2-1, with 12 bases identical to TRBD2. The CDR3 contains 15 residues. The germline V gene has CDR1 LGHDT and CDR2 YNNKEL (reference sequence). With 6 bases clipped from V and 7 bases from J, the junction kept 7 bases outside the gene matches.

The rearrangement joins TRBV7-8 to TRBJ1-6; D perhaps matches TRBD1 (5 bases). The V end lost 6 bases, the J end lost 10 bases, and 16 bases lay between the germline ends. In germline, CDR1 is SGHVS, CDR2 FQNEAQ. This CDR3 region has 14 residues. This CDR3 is CASRETGTFSPLHF. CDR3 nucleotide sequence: TGTGCCAGCAGGGAGACGGGGACTTTCTCACCCCTCCACTTT.

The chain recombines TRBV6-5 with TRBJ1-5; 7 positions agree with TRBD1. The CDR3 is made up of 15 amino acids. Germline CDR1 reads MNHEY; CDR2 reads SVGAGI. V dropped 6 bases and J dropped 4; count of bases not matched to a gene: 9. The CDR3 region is CASRETGWVNQPQHF. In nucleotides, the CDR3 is TGTGCCAGCAGAGAGACAGGGTGGGTGAATCAGCCCCAGCATTTT.

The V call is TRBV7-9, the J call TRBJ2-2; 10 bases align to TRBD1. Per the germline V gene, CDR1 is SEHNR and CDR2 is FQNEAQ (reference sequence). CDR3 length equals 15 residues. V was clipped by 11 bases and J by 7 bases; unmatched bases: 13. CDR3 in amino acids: CAYLTGTGVFGELFF. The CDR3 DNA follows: TGTGCCTACCTTACCGGGACAGGGGTATTCGGGGAGCTGTTTTTT.

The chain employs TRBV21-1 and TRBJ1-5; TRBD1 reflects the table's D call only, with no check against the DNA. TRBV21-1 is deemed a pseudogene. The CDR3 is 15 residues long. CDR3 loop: CASSKRDKLSQPQHF. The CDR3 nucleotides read TGTGCCAGCAGCAAAAGGGACAAGCTTTCCCAGCCCCAGCATTTT.

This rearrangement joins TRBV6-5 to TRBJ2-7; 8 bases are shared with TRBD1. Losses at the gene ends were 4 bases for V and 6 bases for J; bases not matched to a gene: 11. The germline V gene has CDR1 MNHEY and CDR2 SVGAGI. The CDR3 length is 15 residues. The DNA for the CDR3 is TGTGCCAGCAGTTCTCATACAGGGGGGAGTGTCGAGCAGTACTTC. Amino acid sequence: CASSSHTGGSVEQYF.

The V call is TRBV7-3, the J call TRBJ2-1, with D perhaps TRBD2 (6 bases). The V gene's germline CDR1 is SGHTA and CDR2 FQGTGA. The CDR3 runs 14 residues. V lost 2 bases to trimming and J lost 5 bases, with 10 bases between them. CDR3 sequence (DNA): TGTGCCAGCAGCTTAGAACCGGGAGACAATGAGCAGTTCTTC. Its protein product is CASSLEPGDNEQFF.

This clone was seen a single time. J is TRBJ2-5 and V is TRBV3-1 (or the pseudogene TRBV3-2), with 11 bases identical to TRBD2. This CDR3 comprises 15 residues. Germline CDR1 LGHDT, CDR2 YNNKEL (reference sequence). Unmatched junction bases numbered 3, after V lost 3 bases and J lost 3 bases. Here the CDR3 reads CASSQTTSGKETQYF. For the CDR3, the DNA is TGTGCCAGCAGCCAGACGACTAGCGGGAAAGAGACCCAGTACTTC.

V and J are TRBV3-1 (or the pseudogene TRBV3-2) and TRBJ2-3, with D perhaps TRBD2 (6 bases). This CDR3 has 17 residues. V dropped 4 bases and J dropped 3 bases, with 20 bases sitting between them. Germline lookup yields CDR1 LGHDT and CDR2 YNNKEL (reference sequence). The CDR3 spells CASSLRGSGVATDTQYF. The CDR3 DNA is TGTGCCAGCAGCCTCAGAGGATCGGGAGTAGCGACAGATACGCAGTATTTT.

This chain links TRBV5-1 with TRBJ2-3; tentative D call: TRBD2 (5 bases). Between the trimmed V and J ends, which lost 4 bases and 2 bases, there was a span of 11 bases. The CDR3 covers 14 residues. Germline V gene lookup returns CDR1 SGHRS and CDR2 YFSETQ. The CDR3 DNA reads TGCGCCAGCAGCCTTGGACTCGTCACAGATACGCAGTATTTT. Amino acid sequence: CASSLGLVTDTQYF.

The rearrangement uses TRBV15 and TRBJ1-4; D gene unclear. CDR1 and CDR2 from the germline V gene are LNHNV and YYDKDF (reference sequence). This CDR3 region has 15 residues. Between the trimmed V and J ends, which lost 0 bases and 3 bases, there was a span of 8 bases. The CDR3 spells CATSRDGQANEKLFF. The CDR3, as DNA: TGTGCCACCAGCAGAGATGGCCAGGCTAATGAAAAACTGTTTTTT.